What follows is one T cell receptor beta chain and its context. Its specificity is not known. The source of the sample is a study of shared clonotypes between healthy human individuals. The CDR3 has 14 amino acids. After removal of 9 bases from V and 9 bases from J, the junction contained 12 bases not matched to a gene. Germline CDR1 and CDR2: LNHDA and SQIVND (reference sequence). Measured with immunoSEQ multiplex PCR; TCRdb has only the in-frame clones, and not every one. This sample has under 600,000 clones, with about 96% found just once. Study-level findings and limits: The expectation was that sequencing depth would affect clonotype sharing among donors.

V gene TRBV19 combines with J gene TRBJ2-1, with 9 bases identical to TRBD1. Specimen: naive CD4+ T cells sorted from blood. Subset of the sample: CD45RA+ positively selected. This clonotype was sampled from a woman aged 25-40 years in good health. CDR3 nucleotides: TGTGCCAGCGCTAAGACAGGGGGTAACGGTGAGCAGTTCTTC. This translates into CASAKTGGNGEQFF.